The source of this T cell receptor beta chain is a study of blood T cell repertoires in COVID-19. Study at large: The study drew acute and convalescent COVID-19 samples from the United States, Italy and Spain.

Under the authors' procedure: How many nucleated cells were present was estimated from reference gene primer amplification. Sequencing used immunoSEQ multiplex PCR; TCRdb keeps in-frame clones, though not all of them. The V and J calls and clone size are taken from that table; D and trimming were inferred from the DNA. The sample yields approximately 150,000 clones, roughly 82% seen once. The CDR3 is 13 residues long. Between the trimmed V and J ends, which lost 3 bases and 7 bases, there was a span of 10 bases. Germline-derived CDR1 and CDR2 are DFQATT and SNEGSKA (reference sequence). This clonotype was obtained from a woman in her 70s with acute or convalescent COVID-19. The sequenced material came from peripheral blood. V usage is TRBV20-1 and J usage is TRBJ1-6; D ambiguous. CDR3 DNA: TGCAGTGCTAGTTGGCGGGAGAATTCACCCCTCCACTTT. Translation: CSASWRENSPLHF.